The clone carrying this TCR beta chain has a handful of counts. What it binds is not known. The germline V gene has CDR1 SGHDN and CDR2 FVKESK. The CDR3 spans 17 residues. Germline trimming cut 2 bases from V and 3 bases from J; bases unmatched to any gene: 9. This sample was included in a study of Ad26.COV2.S vaccination and SARS-CoV-2 variants. Libraries were prepared by immunoSEQ multiplex PCR; TCRdb keeps only in-frame clonotypes and omits some of them. The sample shows roughly 380,000 clones, about 91% of them seen only once. Study-wide results and limits: Estimates derived from TCR breadth and depth analyses may have underestimated total T cell responses. Participants in the vaccine arm had higher spike-specific TCR breadth; placebo recipients had lower.

The genes are TRBV14 and TRBJ2-1, with 8 nucleotides matching TRBD1. The clonotype was recovered from a human donor who had recovered from COVID-19. Sequences were derived from peripheral blood, sampled after recovery from COVID-19. The chain's CDR3 is CASSQKWTGRFYNEQFF. The CDR3 nucleotides are TGTGCCAGCAGCCAAAAGTGGACAGGGAGGTTCTACAATGAGCAGTTCTTC.